The next 15 T cell receptor beta chains were all read from a single sample in a study of blood T cell repertoires in COVID-19. Some clones are missing from TCRdb's copy, which holds only in-frame ones; the method was immunoSEQ multiplex PCR. This sample has more than 150,000 clones, with around 80% found just once. Sequencing input: peripheral blood. The receptor set was obtained from a woman at least 80 years old with active or convalescent COVID-19.

This chain links TRBV19 with TRBJ1-5; 9 nucleotides agree with TRBD1. CDR1 is LNHDA, CDR2 SQIVND, per germline (reference sequence). The CDR3 has 13 amino acids. V was clipped by 5 bases and J by 7 bases; unmatched bases: 3. Here the CDR3 DNA reads TGTGCCAGTAGTGGGACAGGGCAACAGCCCCAGCATTTT. Its protein is CASSGTGQQPQHF.

The V call is TRBV9, the J call TRBJ1-1; tentatively, D is TRBD1 (5 bases). The length of the CDR3 is 15 residues. The germline gives CDR1 SGDLS, CDR2 YYNGEE. V was trimmed by 0 bases and J by 0 bases, leaving 9 bases between them. The CDR3 is CASSVGEGMNTEAFF. The CDR3, as DNA: TGTGCCAGCAGCGTAGGGGAGGGGATGAACACTGAAGCTTTCTTT.

This clone was counted once. The genes are TRBV12-3 or TRBV12-4 and TRBJ2-7, with D perhaps TRBD2 (5 bases). The CDR3 covers 13 residues. Trimming removed 4 bases at V and 0 bases at J, with 7 bases between. Here the CDR3 DNA reads TGTGCCAGCAGTTACGGACTCTCCTACGAGCAGTACTTC. As protein: CASSYGLSYEQYF.

In this sample, this clone turned up a few times. The chain carries TRBV28 and TRBJ1-1, with 7 bases aligning to TRBD1. Looked up from germline, CDR1 is MDHEN and CDR2 is SYDVKM. The CDR3 loop spans 17 amino acids. After removal of 1 base from V and 0 bases from J, the junction contained 8 bases not matched to a gene. The CDR3 sequence is CASSLSPSDRLNTEAFF. The CDR3 DNA sequence: TGTGCCAGCAGTTTATCACCCTCGGACAGGTTGAACACTGAAGCTTTCTTT.

Only a few counts were recorded for this clone. The V and J genes are TRBV19 and TRBJ1-6; no clear D gene. Trimming took off 9 bases at V and 0 bases at J, with 12 bases between the two ends. This CDR3 has 15 amino acids. Germline V lookup: CDR1 LNHDA, CDR2 SQIVND (reference sequence). In nucleotides, the CDR3 is TGTGCCAGCACCACACAGAGCTCCTATAATTCACCCCTCCACTTT. It is translated as CASTTQSSYNSPLHF. Variable domain in full (rest from reference TRBV19 and TRBJ1-6): DGGITQSPKYLFRKEGQNVTLSCEQNLNHDAMYWYRQDPGQGLRLIYYSQIVNDFQKGDIAEGYSVSREKKESFPLTVTSAQKNPTAFYLCASTTQSSYNSPLHFGNGTRLTVT.

This chain joins TRBV2 and TRBJ2-5, with TRBD1 matching over 10 bases. CDR1 and CDR2 from the germline V gene are SNHLY and FYNNEI. The CDR3 covers 14 residues. J gave up 5 bases and V 6 bases, and 6 bases lay outside the gene matches. This CDR3 is CASSRDRGRETQYF. CDR3 sequence (DNA): TGTGCCAGCAGCCGGGACAGGGGTCGTGAGACCCAGTACTTC.

The chain couples TRBV19 to TRBJ1-4; 7 nucleotides match TRBD1. Losses at the gene ends were 6 bases for V and 0 bases for J; bases not matched to a gene: 7. CDR3 length: 16 amino acids. From germline, CDR1 is LNHDA and CDR2 SQIVND (reference sequence). The CDR3 protein is CASSTGAVATNEKLFF. In DNA form, the CDR3 reads TGTGCCAGTAGCACAGGGGCGGTGGCAACTAATGAAAAACTGTTTTTT.

In nucleotides, the CDR3 is TGTGCCAGCGGTGGGGGGAGAGGAGGGCGTGGCTACACCTTC. This gives the protein CASGGGRGGRGYTF. V gene TRBV28 combines with J gene TRBJ1-2; the D gene is possibly TRBD1 (5 bases). Germline CDR1 reads MDHEN; CDR2 reads SYDVKM. The CDR3 consists of 14 residues. V was pared by 8 bases and J by 7 bases, with 20 bases between.

The CDR3 is CASSFYGNTEAFF. CDR3 DNA sequence: TGTGCCAGCAGTTTTTACGGGAACACTGAAGCTTTCTTT. The rearrangement uses TRBV28 and TRBJ1-1; no clear D gene. V was cut by 3 bases and J by 1 base, with 6 bases left in between. The CDR3 has 13 residues. The germline gives CDR1 MDHEN, CDR2 SYDVKM.

The rearrangement links TRBV12-2 to TRBJ1-1. TRBV12-2 is a known pseudogene. The CDR3 length is 18 residues. The CDR3 region is CASRLGPSRGLENTEAFF. The CDR3 nucleotides are TGTGCAAGTCGCTTAGGGCCAAGTCGAGGGTTGGAGAACACTGAAGCTTTCTTT.

The V call is TRBV10-2, the J call TRBJ2-7; 11 bases are a match to TRBD2. There are 16 residues in the CDR3. V was pared by 7 bases and J by 2 bases, with 10 bases of the junction left unmatched. Germline V CDR1 and CDR2: WSHSY, SAAADI. In nucleotides, the CDR3 is TGCGCCAGCACGTCGCGTAGCGGGAGGGGTACCTACGAGCAGTACTTC. It yields the protein CASTSRSGRGTYEQYF.

This rearrangement joins TRBV5-1 to TRBJ2-7, with 12 nucleotides matching TRBD2. The germline CDR1 and CDR2 sequences are SGHRS and YFSETQ. CDR3 size: 14 residues. The J segment lost 4 bases and the V segment lost 5 bases, leaving 4 bases of the junction unmatched. CDR3 bases: TGCGCCAGCAGGCCTGGACTAGCGGGGTACGAGCAGTACTTC. Its protein product is CASRPGLAGYEQYF.

The chain couples TRBV19 to TRBJ2-3, with TRBD2 identical over 8 bases. Trimming at V came to 3 bases and at J to 2 bases, leaving 13 bases not matched to a gene. The CDR3 is 18 amino acids. Germline V lookup: CDR1 LNHDA, CDR2 SQIVND (reference sequence). The CDR3 loop is CASSIWLAGDYTTDTQYF. For the CDR3, the DNA is TGTGCCAGTAGTATTTGGCTAGCGGGCGACTATACCACAGATACGCAGTATTTT.

CDR3 coding DNA: TGTGCCAGCAGCGCCCACCCAGGGGGCCTAAACACTGAAGCTTTCTTT. Translation gives CASSAHPGGLNTEAFF. The chain is built from TRBV9 and TRBJ1-1; 8 bases align to TRBD1. V lost 3 bases and J lost 2; bases outside the gene matches: 9. The CDR3 is 16 residues long. Germline V gene sequence: CDR1 SGDLS, CDR2 YYNGEE.

The gene calls are TRBV10-1 and TRBJ2-1; possible D gene TRBD1, 5 bases. The germline V gene has CDR1 WNHNN and CDR2 SYGVQD (reference sequence). V dropped 0 bases and J dropped 4 bases, with 10 bases sitting between them. The CDR3 loop spans 15 amino acids. CDR3: CASSESRRQYNEQFF. The CDR3 coding sequence is TGCGCCAGCAGTGAGTCTCGGCGACAGTACAATGAGCAGTTCTTC.